This T cell receptor beta chain came from a study of shared clonotypes between healthy human individuals. Germline V gives CDR1 SEHNR, CDR2 FQNEAQ (reference sequence). Trimming took off 2 bases at V and 5 bases at J, with 9 bases between the two ends. CDR3 size: 13 residues. Findings and limits, study-wide: The sampled material consisted only of blood, and tissue repertoires are likely to differ.

This clone has a single count. Its antigen remains unknown. The sample carries other DNA sequences with the same CDR3. It was around 190 ng DNA, some 30,000 T cell genomes, that sorted-subset replicate PCRs used. Sequencing used immunoSEQ multiplex PCR; TCRdb keeps in-frame clones, though not all of them. This sample has roughly 1.4 million clones, with about 98.5% found just once. This TCR was sampled from a young man in good health. This chain joins TRBV7-9 and TRBJ2-5; D unresolved. Sequencing was performed on naive CD4+ T cells sorted from blood. Subset here: CD45RA+ positively selected. The CDR3 DNA is TGTGCCAGCAGCTTATCTGGCCGCGAGACCCAGTACTTC. It codes for CASSLSGRETQYF.